This T cell receptor (beta chain) was found in a study of spatial heterogeneity in lung cancer. Trimming removed 0 bases from V and 0 bases from J, with 6 bases in between. The CDR3 is 15 amino acids. TCRdb re-analysed the 5' RACE reads in MiXCR, keeping a single row per CDR3 protein. The sample includes under 50,000 distinct CDR3 sequences, around 5.5% of them seen just once. Sample time point: sample taken at primary tumor resection. Tumor, nontumor lung or frozen PBMC supplied whole RNA, sequenced without sorting. The sequence was collected from a female donor with early-stage non-small cell lung cancer. The specimen was PBMCs, collected at surgery. The rearrangement links TRBV12-3 or TRBV12-4 to TRBJ1-5, with D possibly matching TRBD1 (5 bases). The CDR3 here is CASSLAGASNQPQHF. CDR3 in DNA: TGTGCCAGCAGTTTAGCCGGGGCTAGCAATCAGCCCCAGCATTTT.